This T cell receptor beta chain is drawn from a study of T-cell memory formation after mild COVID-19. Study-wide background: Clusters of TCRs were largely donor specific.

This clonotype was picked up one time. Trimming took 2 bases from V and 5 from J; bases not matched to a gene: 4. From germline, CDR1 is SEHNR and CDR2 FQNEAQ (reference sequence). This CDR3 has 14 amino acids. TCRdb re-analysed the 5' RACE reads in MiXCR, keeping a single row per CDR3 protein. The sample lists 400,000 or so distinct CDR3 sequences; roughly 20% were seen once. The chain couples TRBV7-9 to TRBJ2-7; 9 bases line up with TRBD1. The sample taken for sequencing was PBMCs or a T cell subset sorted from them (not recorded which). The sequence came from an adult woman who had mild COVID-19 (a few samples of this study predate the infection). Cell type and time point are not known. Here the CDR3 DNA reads TGTGCCAGCAGCTTAACCGGGACAGGGAACGAGCAGTACTTC. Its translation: CASSLTGTGNEQYF.